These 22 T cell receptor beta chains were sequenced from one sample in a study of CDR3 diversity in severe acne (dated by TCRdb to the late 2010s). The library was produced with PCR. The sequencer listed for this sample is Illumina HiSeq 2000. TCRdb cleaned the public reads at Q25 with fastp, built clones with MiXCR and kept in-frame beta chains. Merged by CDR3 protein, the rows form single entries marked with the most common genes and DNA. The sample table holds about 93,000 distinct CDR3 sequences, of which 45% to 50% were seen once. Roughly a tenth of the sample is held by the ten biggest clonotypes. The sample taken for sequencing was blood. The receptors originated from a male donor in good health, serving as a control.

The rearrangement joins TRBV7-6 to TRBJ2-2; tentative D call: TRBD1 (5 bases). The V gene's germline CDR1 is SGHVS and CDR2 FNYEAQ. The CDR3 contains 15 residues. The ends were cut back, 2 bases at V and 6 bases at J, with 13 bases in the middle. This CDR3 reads CASSLYLGVAGELFF. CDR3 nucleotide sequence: TGTGCCAGCAGCTTATATTTAGGGGTGGCCGGGGAGCTGTTTTTT.

The CDR3 DNA follows: TGTGCCATCGCCGGGACAGGGTCCCACGAGCAGTACTTC. Its translation: CAIAGTGSHEQYF. V usage is TRBV24-1 and J usage is TRBJ2-7; TRBD1 agrees at 9 bases. Looked up from germline, CDR1 is KGHDR and CDR2 is SFDVKD. The length of the CDR3 is 13 residues. Trimming cost V 11 bases and J 5 bases; bases outside gene matches: 9.

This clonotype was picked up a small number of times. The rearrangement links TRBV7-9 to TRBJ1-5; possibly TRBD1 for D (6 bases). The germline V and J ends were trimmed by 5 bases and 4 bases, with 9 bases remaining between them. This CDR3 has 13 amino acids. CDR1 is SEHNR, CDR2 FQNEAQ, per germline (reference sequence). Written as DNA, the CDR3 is TGTGCCAGCAGCCTAAGGGGGAATCAGCCCCAGCATTTT. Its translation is CASSLRGNQPQHF.

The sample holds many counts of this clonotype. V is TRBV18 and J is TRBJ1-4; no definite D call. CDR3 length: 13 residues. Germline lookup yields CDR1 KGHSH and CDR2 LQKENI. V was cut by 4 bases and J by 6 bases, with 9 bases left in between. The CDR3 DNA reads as TGTGCCAGCTCACAGGCTTCCGATGAAAAACTGTTTTTT. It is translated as CASSQASDEKLFF.

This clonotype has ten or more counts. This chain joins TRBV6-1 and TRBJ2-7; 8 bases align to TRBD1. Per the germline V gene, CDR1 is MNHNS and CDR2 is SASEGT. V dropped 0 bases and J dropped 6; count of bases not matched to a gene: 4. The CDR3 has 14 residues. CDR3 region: CASSEATGGGEQYF. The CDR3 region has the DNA TGTGCCAGCAGTGAAGCTACAGGGGGAGGCGAGCAGTACTTC.

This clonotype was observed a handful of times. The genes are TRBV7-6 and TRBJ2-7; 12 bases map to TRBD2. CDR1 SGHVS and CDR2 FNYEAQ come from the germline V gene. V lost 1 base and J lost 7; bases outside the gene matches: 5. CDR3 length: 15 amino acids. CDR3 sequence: CASSLGASGGVEQYF. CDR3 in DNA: TGTGCCAGCAGCTTAGGGGCTAGCGGGGGGGTAGAGCAGTACTTC.

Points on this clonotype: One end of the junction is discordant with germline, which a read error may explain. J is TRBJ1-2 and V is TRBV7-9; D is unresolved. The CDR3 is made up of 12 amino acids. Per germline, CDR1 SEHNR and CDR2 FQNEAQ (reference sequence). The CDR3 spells CASSLEGEGLAF. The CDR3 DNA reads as TGTGCCAGCAGCTTAGAGGGAGAAGGTCTAGCCTTC.

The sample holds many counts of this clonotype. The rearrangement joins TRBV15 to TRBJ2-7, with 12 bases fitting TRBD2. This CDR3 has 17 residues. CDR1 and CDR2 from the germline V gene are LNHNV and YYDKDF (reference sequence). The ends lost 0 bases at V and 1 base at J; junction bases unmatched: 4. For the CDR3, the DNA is TGTGCCACCAGCAGAGAGGTCACTAGCGGGAGGTCCTACGAGCAGTACTTC. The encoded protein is CATSREVTSGRSYEQYF. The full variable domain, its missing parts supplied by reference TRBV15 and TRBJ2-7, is DAMVIQNPRYQVTQFGKPVTLSCSQTLNHNVMYWYQQKSSQAPKLLFHYYDKDFNNEADTPDNFQSRRPNTSFCFLDIRSPGLGDTAMYLCATSREVTSGRSYEQYFGPGTRLTVT.

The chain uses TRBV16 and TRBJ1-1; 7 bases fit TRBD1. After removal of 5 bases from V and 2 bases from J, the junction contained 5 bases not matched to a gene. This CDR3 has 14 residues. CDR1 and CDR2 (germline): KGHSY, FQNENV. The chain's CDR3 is CASSGRQGNTEAFF. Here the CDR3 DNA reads TGTGCCAGCAGCGGCCGACAGGGAAACACTGAAGCTTTCTTT.

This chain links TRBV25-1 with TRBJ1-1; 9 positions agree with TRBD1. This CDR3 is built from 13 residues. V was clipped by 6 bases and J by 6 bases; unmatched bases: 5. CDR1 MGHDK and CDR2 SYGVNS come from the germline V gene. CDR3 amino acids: CASSFDRGAEAFF. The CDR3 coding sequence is TGTGCCAGCAGCTTTGACAGGGGGGCTGAAGCTTTCTTT. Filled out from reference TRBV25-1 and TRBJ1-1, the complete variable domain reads EADIYQTPRYLVIGTGKKITLECSQTMGHDKMYWYQQDPGMELHLIHYSYGVNSTEKGDLSSESTVSRIRTEHFPLTLESARPSHTSQYLCASSFDRGAEAFFGQGTRLTVV.

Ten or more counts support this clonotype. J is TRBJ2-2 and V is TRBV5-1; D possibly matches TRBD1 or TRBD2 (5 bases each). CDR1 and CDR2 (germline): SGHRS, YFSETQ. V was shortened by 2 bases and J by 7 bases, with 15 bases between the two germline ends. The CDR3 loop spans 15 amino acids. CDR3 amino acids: CASSFLGTTGGELFF. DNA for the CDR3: TGCGCCAGCAGCTTCTTGGGGACCACCGGCGGGGAGCTGTTTTTT.

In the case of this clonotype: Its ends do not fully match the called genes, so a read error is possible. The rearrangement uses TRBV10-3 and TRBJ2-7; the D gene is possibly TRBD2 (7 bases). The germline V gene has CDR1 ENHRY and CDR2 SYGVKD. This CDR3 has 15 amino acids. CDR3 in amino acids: CAISAEGGATNNQNF. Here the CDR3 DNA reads TGTGCCATCAGTGCCGAAGGGGGGGCGACCAACAACCAGAACTTC.

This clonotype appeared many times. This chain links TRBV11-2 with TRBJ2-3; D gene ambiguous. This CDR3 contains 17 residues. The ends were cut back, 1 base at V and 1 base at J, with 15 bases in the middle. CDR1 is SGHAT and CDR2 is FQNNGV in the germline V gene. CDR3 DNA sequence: TGTGCCAGCAGCTTAGCCCCTTTAGGCGCGGGCACAGATACGCAGTATTTT. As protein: CASSLAPLGAGTDTQYF.

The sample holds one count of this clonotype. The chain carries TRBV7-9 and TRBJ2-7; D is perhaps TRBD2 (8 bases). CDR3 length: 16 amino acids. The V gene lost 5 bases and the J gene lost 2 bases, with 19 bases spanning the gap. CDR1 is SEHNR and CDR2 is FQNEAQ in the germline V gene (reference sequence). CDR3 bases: TGTGCCAGCAGCCGGGAGGGACAGCCCCTGACCTACGAGCAGTACTTC. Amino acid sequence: CASSREGQPLTYEQYF.

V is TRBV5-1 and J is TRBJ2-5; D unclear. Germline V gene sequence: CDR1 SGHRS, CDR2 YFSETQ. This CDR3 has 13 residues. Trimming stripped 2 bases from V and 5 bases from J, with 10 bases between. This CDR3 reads CASSFGHGETQYF. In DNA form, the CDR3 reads TGCGCCAGCAGCTTTGGGCACGGGGAGACCCAGTACTTC.

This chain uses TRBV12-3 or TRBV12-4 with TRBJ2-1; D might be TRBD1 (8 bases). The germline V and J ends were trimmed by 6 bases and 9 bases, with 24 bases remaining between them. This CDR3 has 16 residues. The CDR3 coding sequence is TGTGCCAGCAGCCAAGGACAGGGAGGGGATATTAGTGAGCAGTTCTTC. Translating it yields CASSQGQGGDISEQFF.

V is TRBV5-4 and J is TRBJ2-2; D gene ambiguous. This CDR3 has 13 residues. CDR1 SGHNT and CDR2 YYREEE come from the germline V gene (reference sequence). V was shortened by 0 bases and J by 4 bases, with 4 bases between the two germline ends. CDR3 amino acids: CASSLVTTGELFF. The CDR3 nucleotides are TGTGCCAGCAGCTTGGTGACCACCGGGGAGCTGTTTTTT.

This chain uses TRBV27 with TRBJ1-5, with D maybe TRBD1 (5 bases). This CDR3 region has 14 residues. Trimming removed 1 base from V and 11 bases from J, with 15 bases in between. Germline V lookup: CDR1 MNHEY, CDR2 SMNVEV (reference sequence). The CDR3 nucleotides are TGTGCCAGCAGTTTATGGCCTAGCGGGGGGTCCCAGCATTTT. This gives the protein CASSLWPSGGSQHF.

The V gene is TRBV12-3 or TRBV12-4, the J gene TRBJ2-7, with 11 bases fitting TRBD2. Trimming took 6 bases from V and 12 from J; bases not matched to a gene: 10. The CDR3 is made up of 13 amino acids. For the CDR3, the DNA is TGTGCCAGCAGCCCGACTAGCGGGACATGGCGGTACTTC. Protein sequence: CASSPTSGTWRYF.

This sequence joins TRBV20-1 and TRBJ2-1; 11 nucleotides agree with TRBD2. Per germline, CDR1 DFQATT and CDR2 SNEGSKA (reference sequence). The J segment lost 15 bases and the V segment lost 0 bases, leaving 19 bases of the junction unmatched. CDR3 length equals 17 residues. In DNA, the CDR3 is TGCAGTGCTAGAGATTTGGCTAGCGGGGGGAGTTGGGTTGGACTGTTCTTC. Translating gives CSARDLASGGSWVGLFF.

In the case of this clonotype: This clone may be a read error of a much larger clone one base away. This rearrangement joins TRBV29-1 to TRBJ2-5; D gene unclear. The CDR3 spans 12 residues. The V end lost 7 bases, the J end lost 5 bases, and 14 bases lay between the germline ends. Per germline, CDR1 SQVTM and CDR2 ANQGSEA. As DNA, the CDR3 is TGCAGCGCCTACAGCTCCGGCGAGACCCAGTACTTC. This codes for CSAYSSGETQYF.

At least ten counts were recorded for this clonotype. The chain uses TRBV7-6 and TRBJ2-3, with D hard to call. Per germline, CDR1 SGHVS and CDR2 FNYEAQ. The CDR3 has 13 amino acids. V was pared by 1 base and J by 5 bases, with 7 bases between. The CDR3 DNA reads TGTGCCAGCAGCTTAGGGTGGGGAGATACGCAGTATTTT. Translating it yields CASSLGWGDTQYF.